This entry lists 17 T cell receptor beta chains sequenced from one sample in a study of cytomegalovirus exposure and HLA in healthy donors. The study ran its PCR with 60 Vbeta and 13 Jbeta primers. Using immunoSEQ multiplex PCR, the repertoire was profiled, and TCRdb retains in-frame clones only, with some absent. The sample lists about 120,000 clones; 65% to 90% were seen once. Sequences were obtained from PBMCs. These receptors all stem from a young man in good health and CMV-seronegative.

This clone was seen a handful of times. The chain has TRBV7-7 and TRBJ2-7, with 9 bases matching TRBD1. CDR3 length: 14 residues. CDR1 and CDR2 from the germline V gene are SSHAT and FNYEAQ (reference sequence). Unmatched junction bases numbered 4, after V lost 5 bases and J lost 2 bases. The CDR3 nucleotides are TGTGCCAGCAGCCCGGGACAGGGTCCCTACGAGCAGTACTTC. Its translation is CASSPGQGPYEQYF.

DNA of the CDR3: TGTGCCAGCAGCTTAGCGCACGGGGGCTACAATGAGCAGTTCTTC. Protein: CASSLAHGGYNEQFF. This chain links TRBV7-2 with TRBJ2-1; D is perhaps TRBD2 (6 bases). The CDR3 runs 15 residues. Germline V lookup: CDR1 SGHTA, CDR2 FQGNSA. V was cut by 0 bases and J by 3 bases, with 9 bases left in between.

The chain recombines TRBV4-1 with TRBJ2-3; 9 nucleotides align to TRBD2. The CDR3 sequence is 17 residues long. Germline V gene data show CDR1 as MGHRA and CDR2 as YSYEKL. V shed 0 bases, J shed 7 bases, and the junction held 11 bases outside the gene matches. The CDR3 sequence: CASSQERGGGGANTQYF. Here the CDR3 DNA reads TGCGCCAGCAGCCAAGAAAGAGGGGGCGGGGGGGCCAATACGCAGTATTTT.

The genes are TRBV28 and TRBJ1-3; D might be TRBD1 (6 bases). Germline V lookup: CDR1 MDHEN, CDR2 SYDVKM. V shed 6 bases and J shed 2 bases, with 17 bases lying between them. The CDR3 is made up of 16 amino acids. This CDR3 reads CASSRSRGLAGNTIYF. The CDR3 DNA sequence: TGTGCCAGCAGCCGGAGCAGGGGTTTGGCTGGAAACACCATATATTTT.

The J gene is TRBJ2-7, the V gene TRBV7-8; 8 positions match TRBD2. The CDR3 loop spans 15 amino acids. Per germline, CDR1 SGHVS and CDR2 FQNEAQ. V was pared by 1 base and J by 5 bases, with 7 bases of the junction left unmatched. The CDR3 DNA sequence: TGTGCCAGCAGCTTAGAGGGGACTAGGCCTGACGAGCAGTACTTC. It is translated as CASSLEGTRPDEQYF.

V and J are TRBV5-1 and TRBJ2-1; 8 bases align to TRBD2. The germline V gene has CDR1 SGHRS and CDR2 YFSETQ. V was clipped by 2 bases and J by 8 bases; unmatched bases: 12. This CDR3 is 16 amino acids long. CDR3 sequence: CASSFGGGGPWDEQFF. The CDR3 DNA follows: TGCGCCAGCAGCTTCGGGGGCGGGGGGCCTTGGGATGAGCAGTTCTTC.

This sequence joins TRBV28 and TRBJ2-7; 7 nucleotides align to TRBD1. Germline CDR1 is MDHEN and CDR2 is SYDVKM. Trimming cost V 8 bases and J 5 bases; bases outside gene matches: 6. This CDR3 has 12 amino acids. This chain's CDR3 is CASETGEHEQYF. DNA of the CDR3: TGTGCCAGCGAAACAGGGGAACACGAGCAGTACTTC.

Only a few counts were recorded for this clone. This chain connects TRBV4-3 to TRBJ2-3, with D perhaps TRBD2 (5 bases). Germline-derived CDR1 and CDR2 are LGHNA and YSLEER. The CDR3 has 15 amino acids. V shed 4 bases and J shed 1 base, with 12 bases lying between them. CDR3: CASSPGGSGTDTQYF. The CDR3 coding sequence is TGCGCCAGCAGCCCTGGTGGTAGCGGCACAGATACGCAGTATTTT.

This chain connects TRBV28 to TRBJ2-5, with TRBD2 identical over 7 bases. J lost 4 bases, V lost 6 bases, and 14 bases had no gene match. Germline V gives CDR1 MDHEN, CDR2 SYDVKM. The length of the CDR3 is 16 residues. The CDR3 loop is CASRSRPRGRGETQYF. The CDR3 nucleotides read TGTGCCAGCAGATCACGACCCCGGGGGAGGGGAGAGACCCAGTACTTC.

This clone came up once. V and J are TRBV6-6 and TRBJ2-7; D call uncertain. Germline values: CDR1 MNHNY, CDR2 SVGAGI (reference sequence). The CDR3 is 14 amino acids. Trimming left V 2 bases short and J 3 bases short, with 11 bases between. The CDR3 nucleotides are TGTGCCAGCAGTTACGAGGCAGATTACTACGAGCAGTACTTC. Its protein product is CASSYEADYYEQYF.

The V and J genes are TRBV6-1 and TRBJ1-1; a weak D match, TRBD1 (5 bases). Germline assignment: CDR1 MNHNS and CDR2 SASEGT. The V gene lost 6 bases and the J gene lost 3 bases, with 11 bases spanning the gap. This CDR3 is built from 13 residues. The CDR3 nucleotides are TGTGCCAGCAGCAGGGTGTGGGACACTGAAGCTTTCTTT. Protein: CASSRVWDTEAFF.

The CDR3 DNA follows: TGCAGCGTTCGGGGGGCGAGAGCTAATGAAAAACTGTTTTTT. It specifies CSVRGARANEKLFF. The chain couples TRBV29-1 to TRBJ1-4; D perhaps matches TRBD1 (6 bases). Germline V gives CDR1 SQVTM, CDR2 ANQGSEA. The CDR3 is 14 residues long. V dropped 5 bases and J dropped 3 bases, with 13 bases sitting between them.

This clone appeared once. V and J are TRBV15 and TRBJ1-1; TRBD1 aligns across 7 bases. The V gene end was trimmed by 5 bases and the J gene end by 1 base; junction bases not matched to a gene: 19. Germline loops: CDR1 LNHNV, CDR2 YYDKDF (reference sequence). The CDR3 extends over 19 amino acids. Here the CDR3 DNA reads TGTGCCACCAGCGAGAACCCCGGGACAGAAAGGGGATGGAACACTGAAGCTTTCTTT. Its translation is CATSENPGTERGWNTEAFF. The whole variable domain, filled in from reference TRBV15 and TRBJ1-1, reads DAMVIQNPRYQVTQFGKPVTLSCSQTLNHNVMYWYQQKSSQAPKLLFHYYDKDFNNEADTPDNFQSRRPNTSFCFLDIRSPGLGDTAMYLCATSENPGTERGWNTEAFFGQGTRLTVV.

The chain combines TRBV29-1 with TRBJ1-5; D possibly corresponds to TRBD1 (5 bases). Germline values: CDR1 SQVTM, CDR2 ANQGSEA. The CDR3 sequence is 13 residues long. V was pared by 2 bases and J by 0 bases, with 5 bases between. This CDR3 is CSVEQGSNQPQHF. CDR3 DNA sequence: TGCAGCGTTGAACAGGGTAGCAATCAGCCCCAGCATTTT. The complete variable domain, with remaining parts taken from reference TRBV29-1 and TRBJ1-5, reads SAVISQKPSRDICQRGTSLTIQCQVDSQVTMMFWYRQQPGQSLTLIATANQGSEATYESGFVIDKFPISRPNLTFSTLTVSNMSPEDSSIYLCSVEQGSNQPQHFGDGTRLSIL.

This chain connects TRBV7-8 to TRBJ1-2; D gene ambiguous. CDR1 is SGHVS, CDR2 FQNEAQ, per germline. CDR3 length: 15 residues. Trimming removed 1 base at V and 2 bases at J, with 11 bases between. DNA for the CDR3: TGTGCCAGCAGCTTAGACGTCAGAAGAAACTATGGCTACACCTTC. Translating gives CASSLDVRRNYGYTF.

This chain joins TRBV5-4 and TRBJ2-7, with 8 bases lining up with TRBD2. V was pared by 0 bases and J by 1 base, with 6 bases of the junction left unmatched. The CDR3 has 16 residues. Per germline, CDR1 SGHNT and CDR2 YYREEE (reference sequence). The CDR3 sequence: CASSLGSGGFSYEQYF. The CDR3, as DNA: TGTGCCAGCAGCTTGGGCAGCGGGGGATTTTCCTACGAGCAGTACTTC.

A note on this clone: Germline is not matched at one junction end, which may reflect a read error. The chain has TRBV15 and TRBJ2-6; 9 nucleotides match TRBD1. The CDR3 sequence is 20 residues long. CDR1 is LNHNV, CDR2 YYDKDF, per germline (reference sequence). The CDR3 DNA reads TGTGCCACCAGCAGCTCCGACTCGGGACAGGGTTACTCTGGGGCCAACGGCCTGACTTTC. It translates to CATSSSDSGQGYSGANGLTF.